This T cell receptor (beta chain) stems from a study of T cell repertoires in cytomegalovirus infection. Findings and limits, study-wide: HLA-C-restricted, CMV-specific TCR beta clonotypes were dominant ex vivo.

On this clonotype itself: Its antigen is currently unknown.

TCRdb independently ran MiXCR on the reads; one entry per CDR3 protein. Of a few hundred thousand distinct CDR3 sequences in the sample, roughly a third were seen once. V lost 2 bases to trimming and J lost 3 bases, with 14 bases between them. In germline, CDR1 is MNHEY, CDR2 SMNVEV (reference sequence). This CDR3 has 16 amino acids. The sequence was obtained from a human donor in good health (CMV status not recorded). Some clones in this sample may be carry-over from other donors' samples. The source was cultured PBMCs, collected from culture after CMV antigen stimulation. The chain uses TRBV27 and TRBJ1-5; D possibly corresponds to TRBD1 (5 bases). The CDR3 DNA follows: TGTGCCAGCAGTTTAAGGCATGGGGGTTCCAATCAGCCCCAGCATTTT. Its translation is CASSLRHGGSNQPQHF.